These 23 T cell receptor beta chains share one sample of origin, sequenced in a study of T cells after yellow fever vaccination. One entry per CDR3 protein, called by TCRdb with MiXCR from the 5' RACE reads. Among approximately 350,000 distinct CDR3 sequences listed, roughly 12% were seen once. The sequences come from PBMCs, collected on the day of the first yellow fever vaccination. These TCRs come from a man younger than 30 who received the YFV17D yellow fever vaccine.

This clonotype was recorded many times. The chain is built from TRBV18 and TRBJ2-7; 9 nucleotides line up with TRBD1. The CDR3 contains 14 residues. After removal of 5 bases from V and 1 base from J, the junction contained 3 bases not matched to a gene. CDR1 and CDR2 (germline): KGHSH, LQKENI. CDR3 residues: CASSYGQGSYEQYV. CDR3 sequence (DNA): TGTGCCAGCTCATACGGACAGGGGTCCTACGAGCAGTACGTC.

In this sample, this clonotype turned up a few times. The CDR3 nucleotides read TGTGCCAGCAGCTCCACGTGGGGGAATGAGCAGTTCTTC. It encodes CASSSTWGNEQFF. The chain has TRBV7-9 and TRBJ2-1; D is perhaps TRBD1 or TRBD2 (5 bases each). V lost 4 bases, J lost 7 bases, and 11 bases lay in between. Per the germline V gene, CDR1 is SEHNR and CDR2 is FQNEAQ (reference sequence). This CDR3 contains 13 residues.

The chain combines TRBV28 with TRBJ2-2; TRBD1 or TRBD2 may be the D gene (6 bases each). With 3 bases removed from V and 4 bases from J, the gap between germline ends came to 12 bases. Germline lookup yields CDR1 MDHEN and CDR2 SYDVKM. This CDR3 has 15 residues. The CDR3 DNA follows: TGTGCCAGCAGTTTTGGAGGGACACCCACCGGGGAGCTGTTTTTT. Its translation is CASSFGGTPTGELFF.

V and J are TRBV12-5 and TRBJ1-5; TRBD1 might be the D (5 bases). The CDR3 is made up of 15 amino acids. Germline assignment: CDR1 LGHNT and CDR2 FRNRAP. The ends were cut back, 8 bases at V and 3 bases at J, with 17 bases in the middle. The CDR3 bases are TGTGCTAGTATGGGACCCGGGGCTTCCAATCAGCCCCAGCATTTT. Translating it yields CASMGPGASNQPQHF.

This chain joins TRBV29-1 and TRBJ2-7, with D possibly matching TRBD2 (5 bases). V lost 7 bases and J lost 0, with 16 bases in between. Germline V gene lookup returns CDR1 SQVTM and CDR2 ANQGSEA. The CDR3 is 14 amino acids. CDR3 sequence (DNA): TGCAGCGCTGCACCGGGATTTAGCTCCTACGAGCAGTACTTC. It encodes CSAAPGFSSYEQYF.

This clonotype has just a few counts. V is TRBV11-1 and J is TRBJ1-6; D is undetermined. V lost 4 bases and J lost 0, with 16 bases in between. This CDR3 has 18 amino acids. The germline V gene has CDR1 SGHAT and CDR2 FQDESV (reference sequence). This chain's CDR3 is CASSSRTALSSYNSPLHF. For the CDR3, the DNA is TGTGCCAGCAGCTCAAGGACGGCTTTAAGCTCCTATAATTCACCCCTCCACTTT. The variable domain in full, completed from reference TRBV11-1 and TRBJ1-6, reads EAEVAQSPRYKITEKSQAVAFWCDPISGHATLYWYRQILGQGPELLVQFQDESVVDDSQLPKDRFSAERLKGVDSTLKIQPAELGDSAMYLCASSSRTALSSYNSPLHFGNGTRLTVT.

CDR3 protein: CASKGDYEQYV. CDR3 DNA: TGTGCCAGCAAGGGGGATTACGAGCAGTACGTC. This sequence joins TRBV28 and TRBJ2-7, with D tentatively TRBD1 (6 bases). V lost 7 bases and J lost 4, with 8 bases in between. CDR1 and CDR2 (germline): MDHEN, SYDVKM. The CDR3 is made up of 11 amino acids.

Ten or more counts support this clonotype. The V call is TRBV7-2, the J call TRBJ2-7, with 7 bases lining up with TRBD2. This CDR3 comprises 14 residues. The V gene end was trimmed by 5 bases and the J gene end by 4 bases; junction bases not matched to a gene: 8. Germline V lookup: CDR1 SGHTA, CDR2 FQGNSA. In DNA, the CDR3 is TGTGCCAGCAGCCCCCGGGACTATAAATACGAGCAGTACTTC. The encoded protein is CASSPRDYKYEQYF. Looking up the rest from reference TRBV7-2 and TRBJ2-7 gives the full variable domain: GAGVSQSPSNKVTEKGKDVELRCDPISGHTALYWYRQSLGQGLEFLIYFQGNSAPDKSGLPSDRFSAERTGGSVSTLTIQRTQQEDSAVYLCASSPRDYKYEQYFGPGTRLTVT.

The V and J genes are TRBV20-1 and TRBJ2-2; 7 bases match TRBD1. The CDR3 length is 16 residues. The germline CDR1 and CDR2 sequences are DFQATT and SNEGSKA (reference sequence). V shed 0 bases and J 1 base; nucleotides not matched to a gene: 5. The CDR3 reads CSARDFRTGNTGELFF. The DNA for the CDR3 is TGCAGTGCTAGAGACTTCCGGACAGGGAACACCGGGGAGCTGTTTTTT.

Turning to this clonotype: At one end, the junction sequence differs from germline, possibly due to a read error. The J gene is TRBJ2-3, the V gene TRBV29-1, with no clear D. The CDR3 spans 13 residues. CDR1 is SQVTM and CDR2 is ANQGSEA in the germline V gene. As DNA, the CDR3 is TGCAGAGTTGCTGGGAAAGTAACAGATACGCAGTATTTT. Translation: CRVAGKVTDTQYF.

CDR3 sequence reads: CASSVGVRAGGGETQYF. In DNA form, the CDR3 reads TGTGCCAGCAGCGTAGGAGTGCGAGCGGGGGGGGGAGAGACCCAGTACTTC. The chain is built from TRBV9 and TRBJ2-5; TRBD2 matches 10 bases. V lost 0 bases, J lost 4 bases, and 9 bases stayed unmatched. In germline, CDR1 is SGDLS, CDR2 YYNGEE. This CDR3 is built from 17 residues.

This chain links TRBV15 with TRBJ2-1, with 8 bases aligning to TRBD2. The germline gives CDR1 LNHNV, CDR2 YYDKDF (reference sequence). V lost 7 bases to trimming and J lost 5 bases; unmatched junction nucleotides: 4. The CDR3 consists of 13 residues. The CDR3 sequence: CATKDSGDNEQFF. Written as DNA, the CDR3 is TGTGCCACCAAGGATAGCGGGGACAATGAGCAGTTCTTC.

The chain employs TRBV4-1 and TRBJ2-7, with 7 bases matching TRBD1. J gave up 4 bases and V 1 base, and 7 bases lay outside the gene matches. This CDR3 has 15 residues. Per the germline V gene, CDR1 is MGHRA and CDR2 is YSYEKL. The CDR3 coding sequence is TGCGCCAGCAGCCAAGGCCAAGGGGGCGGGTACGAGCAGTACGTC. It yields the protein CASSQGQGGGYEQYV.

The CDR3 protein is CASSLREGEETQYF. In DNA, the CDR3 is TGCGCCAGCAGCTTAAGGGAAGGCGAAGAGACCCAGTACTTC. This sequence joins TRBV5-1 and TRBJ2-5, with D hard to call. Per germline, CDR1 SGHRS and CDR2 YFSETQ. CDR3 length: 14 residues. Trimming pared 2 bases from V and 3 bases from J, leaving 11 bases between.

This chain joins TRBV5-1 and TRBJ2-3; D is ambiguous. Trimming removed 0 bases from V and 3 bases from J, with 11 bases in between. The V gene's germline CDR1 is SGHRS and CDR2 YFSETQ. The CDR3 has 15 residues. CDR3 protein: CASSLGPVQTDTQYF. CDR3 bases: TGCGCCAGCAGCTTGGGGCCAGTCCAAACAGATACGCAGTATTTT.

This clonotype was seen at least ten times. The CDR3 loop is CASGPSVTRDEKLFF. The CDR3 DNA is TGTGCCAGCGGCCCTTCGGTGACAAGAGATGAAAAACTGTTTTTT. The chain is built from TRBV7-9 and TRBJ1-4; D is ambiguous. Germline values: CDR1 SEHNR, CDR2 FQNEAQ (reference sequence). V was cut by 8 bases and J by 6 bases, with 19 bases left in between. There are 15 residues in the CDR3.

This clonotype has just a few counts. The rearrangement links TRBV7-9 to TRBJ1-2; no clear D. CDR1 SEHNR and CDR2 FQNEAQ come from the germline V gene (reference sequence). The CDR3 runs 17 residues. V was cut by 5 bases and J by 4 bases, with 23 bases left in between. CDR3 DNA: TGTGCCAGCAGCCCCACGGCTCGTCACAGAAACACCTATGGCTACACCTTC. This gives the protein CASSPTARHRNTYGYTF.

The chain couples TRBV4-3 to TRBJ2-1, with no clear D. The V end was cut by 0 bases, the J end by 3 bases, with 9 bases between. This CDR3 region has 15 residues. Germline-derived CDR1 and CDR2 are LGHNA and YSLEER. The CDR3 sequence is CASSQDLSYYNEQFF. DNA for the CDR3: TGCGCCAGCAGCCAAGATTTGTCCTACTACAATGAGCAGTTCTTC.

The rearrangement links TRBV12-3 or TRBV12-4 to TRBJ2-3; 7 bases are a match to TRBD1. CDR3 length equals 18 residues. The CDR3 DNA reads TGTACCATCAGACAGGAAGAGGTCGGGACAGCTAGCACAGATACGCAGTATTTT. It is translated as CTIRQEEVGTASTDTQYF.

This clonotype has a handful of counts. The chain links TRBV7-2 to TRBJ2-7; the D gene is possibly TRBD2 (6 bases). V was shortened by 2 bases and J by 1 base, with 12 bases between the two germline ends. The germline V gene has CDR1 SGHTA and CDR2 FQGNSA. This CDR3 region has 15 residues. CDR3 nucleotides: TGTGCCAGCAGCTTACAGGGAGGTCTATCCTACGAGCAGTACGTC. Its translation is CASSLQGGLSYEQYV.

This clonotype has a handful of counts. This sequence joins TRBV9 and TRBJ2-5, with TRBD1 identical over 8 bases. V dropped 2 bases and J dropped 4; count of bases not matched to a gene: 7. The CDR3 has 15 amino acids. CDR1 SGDLS and CDR2 YYNGEE come from the germline V gene. CDR3 coding DNA: TGTGCCAGCAGCGTCGGACAGGGAGTTTTAGAGACCCAGTACTTC. This gives the protein CASSVGQGVLETQYF.

Only a few counts were recorded for this clonotype. The chain has TRBV20-1 and TRBJ1-1; D unresolved. CDR1 and CDR2 from the germline V gene are DFQATT and SNEGSKA (reference sequence). CDR3 length: 12 residues. Trimming cost V 5 bases and J 3 bases, with 10 bases left between them. Here the CDR3 reads CSAGQDYTEAFF. The CDR3 region has the DNA TGCAGTGCTGGCCAGGATTACACTGAAGCTTTCTTT.

This chain joins TRBV3-1 and TRBJ1-2; D not certain. CDR3 size: 14 residues. CDR1 and CDR2 (germline): LGHDT, YNNKEL (reference sequence). V gave up 4 bases and J gave up 7 bases, with 16 bases separating them. The CDR3 DNA reads as TGTGCCAGCAGCCCTCGACAAAGGGTTGGTGGCTACACCTTC. It is translated as CASSPRQRVGGYTF.